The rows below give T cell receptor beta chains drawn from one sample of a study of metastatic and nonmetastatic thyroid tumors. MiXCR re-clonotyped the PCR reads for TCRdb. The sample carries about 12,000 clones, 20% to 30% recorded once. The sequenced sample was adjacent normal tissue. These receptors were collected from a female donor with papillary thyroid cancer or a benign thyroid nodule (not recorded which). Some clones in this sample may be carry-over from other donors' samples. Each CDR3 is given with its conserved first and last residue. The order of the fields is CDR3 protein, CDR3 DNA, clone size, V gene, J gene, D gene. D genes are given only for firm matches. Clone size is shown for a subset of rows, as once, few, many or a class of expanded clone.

CDR3 protein: CASSLLPGLAGGDNEQFF; CDR3 DNA: TGTGCCAGCAGCTTACTTCCGGGACTAGCGGGAGGAGACAATGAGCAGTTCTTC; clone size: many; V gene: TRBV11-1; J gene: TRBJ2-1; D gene: TRBD2
CDR3 protein: CASLASQNTEAFF; CDR3 DNA: TGTGCCAGCCTCGCATCCCAGAACACAGAAGCTTTCTTT; clone size: .; V gene: TRBV6-1; J gene: TRBJ1-1; D gene: .
CDR3 protein: CASSGGDEQFF; CDR3 DNA: TGTGCCAGCAGTGGAGGCGATGAGCAGTTCTTC; clone size: medium-sized; V gene: TRBV7-3; J gene: TRBJ2-1; D gene: .
CDR3 protein: CATRGGDVPDTQYF; CDR3 DNA: TGCGCCACCCGGGGGGGAGATGTGCCAGATACGCAGTATTTT; clone size: .; V gene: TRBV10-3; J gene: TRBJ2-3; D gene: TRBD2
CDR3 protein: CASSFRGNTEAFF; CDR3 DNA: TGCGCCAGCAGCTTTAGGGGCAACACTGAAGCTTTCTTT; clone size: .; V gene: TRBV5-1; J gene: TRBJ1-1; D gene: .
CDR3 protein: CASSNGHYGYTF; CDR3 DNA: TGTGCCAGCAGTAACGGTCACTATGGCTACACCTTC; clone size: few; V gene: TRBV6-5; J gene: TRBJ1-2; D gene: .
CDR3 protein: CASTLQSTDTQYF; CDR3 DNA: TGTGCCAGCACCCTACAGAGCACAGATACGCAGTATTTT; clone size: few; V gene: TRBV6-2/TRBV6-3; J gene: TRBJ2-3; D gene: .
CDR3 protein: CSAYLSGTANDEQFF; CDR3 DNA: TGCAGTGCTTACCTCTCTGGAACAGCGAACGATGAGCAGTTCTTC; clone size: .; V gene: TRBV20-1; J gene: TRBJ2-1; D gene: .
CDR3 protein: CASSAAASTDTQYF; CDR3 DNA: TGTGCCAGCAGTGCAGCAGCTAGCACAGATACGCAGTATTTT; clone size: many; V gene: TRBV2; J gene: TRBJ2-3; D gene: .
CDR3 protein: CASRLTGGNSPLHF; CDR3 DNA: TGTGCCAGCAGACTGACAGGCGGAAATTCACCCCTCCACTTT; clone size: .; V gene: TRBV27; J gene: TRBJ1-6; D gene: .
CDR3 protein: CASVPGGDEQYF; CDR3 DNA: TGTGCCAGCGTGCCGGGGGGGGACGAGCAGTACTTC; clone size: .; V gene: TRBV28; J gene: TRBJ2-7; D gene: TRBD2
CDR3 protein: CASRGLALNEQFF; CDR3 DNA: TGTGCCAGCAGAGGTCTAGCGTTGAATGAGCAGTTCTTC; clone size: few; V gene: TRBV6-1; J gene: TRBJ2-1; D gene: .
CDR3 protein: CASSVGEQPIYEQYF; CDR3 DNA: TGTGCCAGCAGCGTAGGTGAGCAGCCTATCTACGAGCAGTACTTC; clone size: .; V gene: TRBV9; J gene: TRBJ2-7; D gene: .
CDR3 protein: CASRRQDGANVLTF; CDR3 DNA: TGCGCAAGCAGGAGACAGGATGGGGCCAACGTCCTGACTTTC; clone size: .; V gene: TRBV7-9; J gene: TRBJ2-6; D gene: .
CDR3 protein: CSAGLAGGGELFF; CDR3 DNA: TGCAGTGCTGGACTAGCGGGAGGCGGGGAGCTGTTTTTT; clone size: many; V gene: TRBV20-1; J gene: TRBJ2-2; D gene: TRBD2
CDR3 protein: CASSPRVRRSGANVLTF; CDR3 DNA: TGTGCCAGCAGTCCCCGGGTCCGTCGCTCTGGTGCCAACGTCCTGACTTTC; clone size: .; V gene: TRBV6-2/TRBV6-3; J gene: TRBJ2-6; D gene: .
CDR3 protein: CATSEVRADTQYF; CDR3 DNA: TGTGCCACCTCGGAAGTTCGTGCGGATACGCAGTATTTT; clone size: medium-sized; V gene: TRBV24-1; J gene: TRBJ2-3; D gene: .
CDR3 protein: CASKKGRRLTDTQYF; CDR3 DNA: TGTGCCAGCAAAAAGGGGCGACGCCTCACAGATACGCAGTATTTT; clone size: medium-sized; V gene: TRBV27; J gene: TRBJ2-3; D gene: .
CDR3 protein: CASLPGSSYNSPLHF; CDR3 DNA: TGTGCCAGTCTGCCAGGGAGCTCCTATAATTCACCCCTCCACTTT; clone size: many; V gene: TRBV19; J gene: TRBJ1-6; D gene: .
CDR3 protein: CASSPENYGYTF; CDR3 DNA: TGTGCCAGCTCACCGGAAAACTATGGCTACACCTTC; clone size: many; V gene: TRBV18; J gene: TRBJ1-2; D gene: .
CDR3 protein: CASSLAGGLNTGELFF; CDR3 DNA: TGTGCCAGCAGCTTAGCGGGGGGACTTAACACCGGGGAGCTGTTTTTT; clone size: .; V gene: TRBV7-6; J gene: TRBJ2-2; D gene: .
CDR3 protein: CASSPRRGDPYEQYF; CDR3 DNA: TGTGCCAGCTCACCGAGAAGGGGGGATCCCTACGAGCAGTACTTC; clone size: medium-sized; V gene: TRBV18; J gene: TRBJ2-7; D gene: .
CDR3 protein: CASSRGAGANNEQFF; CDR3 DNA: TGTGCCAGCAGTCGGGGGGCTGGGGCCAACAATGAGCAGTTCTTC; clone size: .; V gene: TRBV7-3; J gene: TRBJ2-1; D gene: .
CDR3 protein: CATSRGGRSSYEQYF; CDR3 DNA: TGTGCCACCAGCAGAGGAGGGAGGTCCTCGTACGAGCAGTACTTC; clone size: few; V gene: TRBV15; J gene: TRBJ2-7; D gene: .
CDR3 protein: CASSYGQGIQPQHF; CDR3 DNA: TGTGCCAGCAGTTATGGGCAGGGGATTCAGCCCCAGCATTTT; clone size: medium-sized; V gene: TRBV6-2/TRBV6-3; J gene: TRBJ1-5; D gene: .
CDR3 protein: CASIPLAGLDTQYF; CDR3 DNA: TGCGCCAGCATACCGTTAGCGGGGCTAGATACGCAGTATTTT; clone size: .; V gene: TRBV27; J gene: TRBJ2-3; D gene: TRBD2
CDR3 protein: CAISDRWEKGTGELFF; CDR3 DNA: TGTGCCATCAGTGACCGTTGGGAAAAGGGAACCGGGGAGCTGTTTTTT; clone size: many; V gene: TRBV10-3; J gene: TRBJ2-2; D gene: .
CDR3 protein: CASSPGPGGRGGRPQHF; CDR3 DNA: TGTGCCAGCAGCCCCGGTCCAGGGGGCCGTGGGGGTCGGCCCCAGCATTTT; clone size: once; V gene: TRBV9; J gene: TRBJ1-5; D gene: TRBD1
CDR3 protein: CASSYSRGGSPLHF; CDR3 DNA: TGTGCCAGCAGTTACTCGAGGGGGGGTTCACCCCTCCACTTT; clone size: few; V gene: TRBV6-5; J gene: TRBJ1-6; D gene: .
CDR3 protein: CASSLRGEQFF; CDR3 DNA: TGTGCCAGCAGCTTGAGAGGTGAGCAGTTCTTC; clone size: many; V gene: TRBV7-9; J gene: TRBJ2-1; D gene: .
CDR3 protein: CASSWTGTYGYTF; CDR3 DNA: TGTGCCAGCAGTTGGACAGGGACCTATGGCTACACCTTC; clone size: .; V gene: TRBV12-3/TRBV12-4; J gene: TRBJ1-2; D gene: TRBD1
CDR3 protein: CASSTPVGGDIGYEQYF; CDR3 DNA: TGTGCTAGCAGTACTCCCGTGGGTGGGGATATAGGCTACGAGCAGTACTTC; clone size: .; V gene: TRBV7-7; J gene: TRBJ2-7; D gene: .
CDR3 protein: CASSPNRQGTEAFF; CDR3 DNA: TGTGCCAGCAGCCCGAATAGACAGGGGACTGAAGCTTTCTTT; clone size: medium-sized; V gene: TRBV28; J gene: TRBJ1-1; D gene: TRBD1
CDR3 protein: CASGESRADTQYF; CDR3 DNA: TGTGCCAGCGGCGAGTCCCGGGCGGATACGCAGTATTTT; clone size: .; V gene: TRBV9; J gene: TRBJ2-3; D gene: .
CDR3 protein: CASSPLGVGLVYNEQFF; CDR3 DNA: TGTGCCAGCAGTCCACTCGGTGTGGGACTAGTCTACAATGAGCAGTTCTTC; clone size: few; V gene: TRBV27; J gene: TRBJ2-1; D gene: TRBD2
CDR3 protein: CASSLNRGSNQPQHF; CDR3 DNA: TGTGCCAGCAGCTTAAACAGGGGAAGCAATCAGCCCCAGCATTTT; clone size: medium-sized; V gene: TRBV5-5; J gene: TRBJ1-5; D gene: TRBD1
CDR3 protein: CATSDPLASSQGGELFF; CDR3 DNA: TGTGCCACCAGTGATCCCCTTGCTAGCTCCCAAGGGGGGGAGCTGTTTTTT; clone size: once; V gene: TRBV24-1; J gene: TRBJ2-2; D gene: .
CDR3 protein: CASSLGGAAPYEQYF; CDR3 DNA: TGTGCCAGCAGCCTGGGGGGCGCCGCCCCATACGAGCAGTACTTC; clone size: .; V gene: TRBV11-3; J gene: TRBJ2-7; D gene: .
CDR3 protein: CASSDSQKTKLFF; CDR3 DNA: TGTGCCAGCAGTGACTCCCAGAAAACCAAACTGTTTTTT; clone size: few; V gene: TRBV6-5; J gene: TRBJ1-4; D gene: .
CDR3 protein: CAISADSGTDTQYF; CDR3 DNA: TGTGCCATCAGTGCAGACAGCGGCACAGATACGCAGTATTTT; clone size: many; V gene: TRBV10-3; J gene: TRBJ2-3; D gene: .
CDR3 protein: CATSNLVNTGELFF; CDR3 DNA: TGTGCCACCAGCAACTTGGTGAACACCGGGGAGCTGTTTTTT; clone size: .; V gene: TRBV15; J gene: TRBJ2-2; D gene: .
CDR3 protein: CAISASGGRASDTQYF; CDR3 DNA: TGTGCCATCAGTGCTTCGGGCGGGAGGGCCTCAGATACGCAGTATTTT; clone size: many; V gene: TRBV10-3; J gene: TRBJ2-3; D gene: TRBD2
CDR3 protein: CTSGQQGSNTEAFF; CDR3 DNA: TGTACCAGCGGTCAACAGGGGAGTAACACTGAAGCTTTCTTT; clone size: .; V gene: TRBV18; J gene: TRBJ1-1; D gene: TRBD1
CDR3 protein: CASSLVASGTYTYEQYF; CDR3 DNA: TGTGCCAGCAGCTTAGTTGCTAGCGGGACCTACACCTACGAGCAGTACTTC; clone size: .; V gene: TRBV11-2; J gene: TRBJ2-7; D gene: TRBD2
CDR3 protein: CATELARTEPSYEQYF; CDR3 DNA: TGTGCCACCGAGTTGGCCCGAACGGAACCCTCCTACGAGCAGTACTTC; clone size: .; V gene: TRBV11-2; J gene: TRBJ2-7; D gene: .
CDR3 protein: CASNDDFRGGSGSPLHF; CDR3 DNA: TGTGCCAGCAACGACGATTTCAGGGGTGGATCAGGTTCACCCCTACACTTT; clone size: few; V gene: TRBV6-1; J gene: TRBJ1-6; D gene: .
CDR3 protein: CASRNACLGVYEQYF; CDR3 DNA: TGTGCCAGCCGCAACGCATGTTTGGGGGTCTACGAGCAGTACTTC; clone size: few; V gene: TRBV6-2/TRBV6-3; J gene: TRBJ2-7; D gene: .
CDR3 protein: CSARGTGAYNEQFF; CDR3 DNA: TGCAGTGCTAGAGGGACAGGGGCATACAATGAGCAGTTCTTC; clone size: large; V gene: TRBV20-1; J gene: TRBJ2-1; D gene: TRBD1
CDR3 protein: CASTTQGALNEQYF; CDR3 DNA: TGTGCCAGCACCACACAGGGGGCGCTCAACGAGCAGTACTTC; clone size: medium-sized; V gene: TRBV28; J gene: TRBJ2-7; D gene: TRBD1